This TCR beta chain derives from a study of T cells in tuberculosis. Comment on this clone: Its target is unknown.

Data came from immunoSEQ multiplex PCR; TCRdb stores just in-frame clones and leaves some out. Of around 39,000 clones listed, over 90% are singletons. On average about 100,000 T cells per donor were immunosequenced. Study-level points and caveats: Smaller distances to GMM-specific TCRs suggested their expansion in active tuberculosis.

The source is a donor aged 10 to 29 with latent tuberculosis or without tuberculosis infection. The sample was PBMCs.

CDR3 sequence: CASSPTEVLVNNSPLHF. CDR3 coding DNA: TGTGCCAGCAGCCCGACGGAGGTACTAGTGAATAATTCACCCCTCCACTTT. The chain is built from TRBV7-2 and TRBJ1-6; D call uncertain. Trimming pared 5 bases from V and 5 bases from J, leaving 19 bases between. This CDR3 spans 17 amino acids. Germline CDR1 SGHTA, CDR2 FQGNSA.